The 23 T cell receptor beta chains below come from one sample, sequenced in a study of PD-1 blockade in classical Hodgkin lymphoma. Libraries were prepared by immunoSEQ multiplex PCR; TCRdb keeps only in-frame clonotypes and omits some of them. The table lists about 100,000 clones, around 80% of them singletons, with 12% in the top ten. The patients all showed relapse after autologous stem cell transplantation, while their brentuximab vedotin exposure varied. The specimen was peripheral blood mononuclear cells (PBMCs), collected at baseline. The receptors stem from a human donor with classical Hodgkin lymphoma.

J is TRBJ1-2 and V is TRBV29-1; 7 bases agree with TRBD1. This CDR3 is built from 15 residues. V lost 5 bases to trimming and J lost 4 bases; unmatched junction nucleotides: 13. CDR1 is SQVTM and CDR2 is ANQGSEA in the germline V gene. The CDR3 region is CSVLHKGAFSYGYTF. Written as DNA, the CDR3 is TGCAGCGTTCTACATAAGGGGGCATTCAGCTATGGCTACACCTTC.

This clone occurred once. The chain has TRBV28 and TRBJ1-1; TRBD1 is a possible D gene (5 bases). Germline CDR1 reads MDHEN; CDR2 reads SYDVKM. V was cut by 8 bases and J by 5 bases, with 12 bases left in between. This CDR3 is built from 12 residues. The CDR3 DNA is TGTGCCAGCCGGGGGGTAGGTACTGAAGCTTTCTTT. This encodes CASRGVGTEAFF.

The rearrangement uses TRBV19 and TRBJ1-5; tentatively, D is TRBD1 (5 bases). The CDR3 has 15 residues. V lost 11 bases and J 3 bases, leaving 20 bases between the germline ends. Germline CDR1 reads LNHDA; CDR2 reads SQIVND (reference sequence). CDR3 region: CASSSRDRVNQPQHF. For the CDR3, the DNA is TGTGCCTCCTCCTCGAGAGACAGAGTCAATCAGCCCCAGCATTTT. The full variable domain, rest sourced from reference TRBV19 and TRBJ1-5, is DGGITQSPKYLFRKEGQNVTLSCEQNLNHDAMYWYRQDPGQGLRLIYYSQIVNDFQKGDIAEGYSVSREKKESFPLTVTSAQKNPTAFYLCASSSRDRVNQPQHFGDGTRLSIL.

This chain uses TRBV6-1 with TRBJ1-3; D is unresolved. Germline values: CDR1 MNHNS, CDR2 SASEGT. CDR3 size: 14 residues. The ends were cut back, 4 bases at V and 0 bases at J, with 7 bases in the middle. The CDR3 bases are TGTGCCAGCAGTGCACAAATCTCTGGAAACACCATATATTTT. Its protein is CASSAQISGNTIYF.

The CDR3 protein is CASSFPGQGSHEQYF. In DNA form, the CDR3 reads TGTGCCAGCAGCTTCCCCGGACAGGGTTCCCACGAGCAGTACTTC. This chain uses TRBV7-9 with TRBJ2-7; 8 bases are a match to TRBD1. V lost 3 bases, J lost 5 bases, and 9 bases stayed unmatched. The CDR3 spans 15 residues. The germline V gene encodes CDR1 SEHNR and CDR2 FQNEAQ (reference sequence).

This chain joins TRBV7-8 and TRBJ1-5; D remains ambiguous. Trimming removed 5 bases at V and 2 bases at J, with 16 bases between. Germline lookup yields CDR1 SGHVS and CDR2 FQNEAQ. The CDR3 is 16 residues long. The CDR3 nucleotides read TGTGCCAGCAGCCAAAGGGCCGGTAGTGGCAATCAGCCCCAGCATTTT. As protein: CASSQRAGSGNQPQHF.

The chain is built from TRBV5-1 and TRBJ2-1; D is unresolved. The CDR3 is made up of 13 amino acids. CDR1 is SGHRS, CDR2 YFSETQ, per germline. V dropped 0 bases and J dropped 9 bases, with 10 bases sitting between them. The CDR3 loop reads CASSLEVISEQFF. DNA of the CDR3: TGCGCCAGCAGCTTGGAAGTTATTAGTGAGCAGTTCTTC. Full variable domain (remainder filled in from reference TRBV5-1 and TRBJ2-1): KAGVTQTPRYLIKTRGQQVTLSCSPISGHRSVSWYQQTPGQGLQFLFEYFSETQRNKGNFPGRFSGRQFSNSRSEMNVSTLELGDSALYLCASSLEVISEQFFGPGTRLTVL.

The chain joins TRBV27 to TRBJ1-1; D possibly corresponds to TRBD1 (6 bases). CDR1 and CDR2 from the germline V gene are MNHEY and SMNVEV (reference sequence). V gave up 6 bases and J gave up 5 bases, with 16 bases separating them. The CDR3 is made up of 14 amino acids. The DNA for the CDR3 is TGTGCCAGCAGAGGCCCGACAGGCATAACTGAAGCTTTCTTT. As protein: CASRGPTGITEAFF.

This clone has only a few counts. The chain has TRBV7-8 and TRBJ2-5; no reliable D call. The CDR3 sequence is 13 residues long. V was clipped by 8 bases and J by 2 bases, with 12 bases between them. The germline V gene encodes CDR1 SGHVS and CDR2 FQNEAQ. The CDR3, as DNA: TGTGCCAGCCCCTTTGGGCTACAAGAGACCCAGTACTTC. Encoded protein: CASPFGLQETQYF.

The rearrangement links TRBV5-5 to TRBJ1-1; TRBD1 might be the D (5 bases). The CDR3 length is 15 residues. The germline V and J ends were trimmed by 2 bases and 5 bases, with 16 bases remaining between them. Germline V gene data show CDR1 as SGHKS and CDR2 as YYEKEE (reference sequence). The CDR3 reads CASSFSNEKGTEAFF. CDR3 in DNA: TGTGCCAGCAGCTTTAGTAACGAGAAGGGGACTGAAGCTTTCTTT. Drawing the rest from reference TRBV5-5 and TRBJ1-1, the complete variable domain is DAGVTQSPTHLIKTRGQQVTLRCSPISGHKSVSWYQQVLGQGPQFIFQYYEKEERGRGNFPDRFSARQFPNYSSELNVNALLLGDSALYLCASSFSNEKGTEAFFGQGTRLTVV.

The chain combines TRBV19 with TRBJ1-2; D possibly corresponds to TRBD1 (6 bases). Germline-derived CDR1 and CDR2 are LNHDA and SQIVND (reference sequence). V gave up 8 bases and J gave up 2 bases, with 18 bases separating them. This CDR3 has 15 residues. The CDR3 DNA is TGTGCCAGTGCCCGAATAACAACAGGGAACTATGGCTACACCTTC. It specifies CASARITTGNYGYTF.

DNA of the CDR3: TGTGCCAGCAGTTTTGACAGATTTCGAGAGACCCAGTACTTC. This sequence encodes CASSFDRFRETQYF. The chain uses TRBV27 and TRBJ2-5, with D maybe TRBD1 (5 bases). The germline CDR1 and CDR2 sequences are MNHEY and SMNVEV (reference sequence). Between the trimmed V and J ends, which lost 3 bases and 4 bases, there was a span of 12 bases. There are 14 residues in the CDR3.

The V call is TRBV18, the J call TRBJ2-1; TRBD2 might be the D (6 bases). CDR1 and CDR2 (germline): KGHSH, LQKENI. The CDR3 is 15 amino acids. Trimming left V 1 base short and J 1 base short, with 8 bases between. CDR3 nucleotide sequence: TGTGCCAGCTCACCACTAGCGGCATCCTACAATGAGCAGTTCTTC. Translation gives CASSPLAASYNEQFF.

The chain uses TRBV6-1 and TRBJ1-4; 9 bases agree with TRBD1. Germline lookup yields CDR1 MNHNS and CDR2 SASEGT. The V and J ends lost 6 bases and 7 bases, in that order; junction bases with no gene match: 9. The CDR3 contains 15 residues. The CDR3 DNA sequence: TGTGCCAGCAGCCTCGGGACAGGGTTCATTGAAAAACTGTTTTTT. It translates to CASSLGTGFIEKLFF.

This clone was detected once. CDR3 DNA: TGTGCCAGTAGTAGGACTAGCGGAGGGGTAGAGACCCAGTACTTC. Translating it yields CASSRTSGGVETQYF. V and J are TRBV19 and TRBJ2-5; 10 nucleotides match TRBD2. The J segment lost 4 bases and the V segment lost 4 bases, leaving 6 bases of the junction unmatched. CDR3 length equals 15 residues. Germline-derived CDR1 and CDR2 are LNHDA and SQIVND (reference sequence).

This clone was seen more than once but under ten times. This chain joins TRBV7-9 and TRBJ2-7; tentatively, D is TRBD1 (6 bases). Germline-derived CDR1 and CDR2 are SEHNR and FQNEAQ (reference sequence). V shed 4 bases and J shed 3 bases, with 13 bases lying between them. This CDR3 region has 14 residues. In nucleotides, the CDR3 is TGTGCCAGCAGCTCCCGGACAGTGAGCTACGAGCAGTACTTC. Amino acids: CASSSRTVSYEQYF.

This clone was picked up one time. The rearrangement links TRBV14 to TRBJ2-3; D is ambiguous. Germline loops: CDR1 SGHDN, CDR2 FVKESK. The CDR3 sequence is 14 residues long. Between the trimmed V and J ends, which lost 4 bases and 4 bases, there was a span of 12 bases. The CDR3 region is CASSLRPSPDTQYF. In DNA form, the CDR3 reads TGTGCCAGCAGCCTTAGACCATCCCCAGATACGCAGTATTTT.

This chain links TRBV7-2 with TRBJ2-7; 9 bases are a match to TRBD1. J gave up 5 bases and V 4 bases, and 6 bases lay outside the gene matches. This CDR3 contains 14 residues. In germline, CDR1 is SGHTA, CDR2 FQGNSA. CDR3 in DNA: TGTGCCAGCAGCTCTACCGGACAGGGGAACGAGCAGTACTTC. Translation gives CASSSTGQGNEQYF.

The rearrangement joins TRBV7-6 to TRBJ2-7, with 8 bases aligning to TRBD1. The V gene end was trimmed by 5 bases and the J gene end by 6 bases; junction bases not matched to a gene: 6. The CDR3 has 13 amino acids. The germline V gene has CDR1 SGHVS and CDR2 FNYEAQ. CDR3 region: CASSPRTGSEQYF. As DNA, the CDR3 is TGTGCCAGCAGCCCAAGGACAGGGTCCGAGCAGTACTTC.

This clone was seen a handful of times. This chain joins TRBV5-1 and TRBJ2-7; 13 bases are a match to TRBD2. In germline, CDR1 is SGHRS, CDR2 YFSETQ. This CDR3 contains 15 residues. V lost 5 bases and J lost 6; bases outside the gene matches: 8. The CDR3 nucleotides are TGCGCCAGCAGTTACGGACTAGCGGGAGTTCGCGAGCAGTACTTC. Protein sequence: CASSYGLAGVREQYF.

The CDR3 region is CASSIKARSQNYEQYF. CDR3 nucleotide sequence: TGTGCCAGTAGTATCAAAGCGCGGAGTCAGAACTACGAGCAGTACTTC. The chain is built from TRBV19 and TRBJ2-7, with unresolved D. Germline-derived CDR1 and CDR2 are LNHDA and SQIVND (reference sequence). This CDR3 region has 16 residues. Between the trimmed V and J ends, which lost 3 bases and 3 bases, there was a span of 18 bases.

The chain carries TRBV2 and TRBJ2-7; D remains unclear. The V and J ends lost 8 bases and 7 bases respectively, with 15 bases between them. CDR3 length: 12 residues. Germline assignment: CDR1 SNHLY and CDR2 FYNNEI. The chain's CDR3 is CASYRRLQEQYF. The CDR3 DNA reads TGTGCCAGCTACAGACGATTGCAGGAGCAGTACTTC.

This chain connects TRBV6-5 to TRBJ2-1, with 9 positions matching TRBD2. This CDR3 has 13 amino acids. The V gene's germline CDR1 is MNHEY and CDR2 SVGAGI. The ends lost 7 bases at V and 3 bases at J; junction bases unmatched: 1. The CDR3 bases are TGTGCCAGCACTAGCGGGATCTACAATGAGCAGTTCTTC. Protein sequence: CASTSGIYNEQFF.